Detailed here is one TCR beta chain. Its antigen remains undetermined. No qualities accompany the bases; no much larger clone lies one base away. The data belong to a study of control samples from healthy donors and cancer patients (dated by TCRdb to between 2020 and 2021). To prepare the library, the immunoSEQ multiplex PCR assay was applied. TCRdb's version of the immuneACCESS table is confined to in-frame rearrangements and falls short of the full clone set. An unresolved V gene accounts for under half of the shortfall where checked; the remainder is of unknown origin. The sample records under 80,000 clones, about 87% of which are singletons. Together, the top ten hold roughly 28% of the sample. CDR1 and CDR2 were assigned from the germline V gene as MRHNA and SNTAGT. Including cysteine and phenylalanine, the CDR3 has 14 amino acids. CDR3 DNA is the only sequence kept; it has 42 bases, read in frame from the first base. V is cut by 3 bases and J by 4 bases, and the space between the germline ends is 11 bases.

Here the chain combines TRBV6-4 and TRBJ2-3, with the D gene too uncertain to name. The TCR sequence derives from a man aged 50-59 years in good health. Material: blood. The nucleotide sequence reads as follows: TGTGCCAGCAGTGAAGGAGTCGATTCAGATACGCAGTATTTT. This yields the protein CASSEGVDSDTQYF.